The 21 T cell receptor beta chains below all came from one sample that was sequenced in a study of blood T cell repertoires in COVID-19. TCRdb's copy holds only in-frame clones and misses some; the assay was immunoSEQ multiplex PCR. The sample carries tens of thousands of clones, around 75% recorded once. Sequencing used peripheral blood. Receptors originate from a man aged 70-80 years with acute or convalescent COVID-19.

This clone was observed a few times. This sequence joins TRBV18 and TRBJ2-1; D uncertain. V lost 6 bases and J lost 8, with 8 bases in between. The CDR3 is 11 amino acids. CDR1 and CDR2 (germline): KGHSH, LQKENI. The CDR3 nucleotides read TGTGCCAGCTCCCCCTTTGATGAGCAGTTCTTC. It specifies CASSPFDEQFF.

The rearrangement joins TRBV28 to TRBJ1-5, with 8 nucleotides matching TRBD1. The CDR3 covers 15 residues. CDR1 is MDHEN, CDR2 SYDVKM, per germline. J was trimmed by 2 bases and V by 8 bases; bases with no gene match: 8. As DNA, the CDR3 is TGTGCCAGCTACCAATGGGGACAGGGCAATCAGCCCCAGCATTTT. Encoded protein: CASYQWGQGNQPQHF.

This clone was counted many times. The chain has TRBV19 and TRBJ1-2; maybe TRBD1 (5 bases). The V and J ends lost 3 bases and 7 bases respectively, with 12 bases between them. This CDR3 has 13 amino acids. Per the germline V gene, CDR1 is LNHDA and CDR2 is SQIVND (reference sequence). In DNA form, the CDR3 reads TGTGCCAGTAGTATGTTGGGGCGCTCTGGCTACACCTTC. Translation gives CASSMLGRSGYTF.

The rearrangement uses TRBV12-5 and TRBJ2-3, with TRBD1 identical over 8 bases. The CDR3 contains 15 residues. Germline CDR1 LGHNT, CDR2 FRNRAP. J lost 5 bases, V lost 6 bases, and 10 bases had no gene match. The CDR3 nucleotides are TGTGCTAGTGGGGCCGGGACAGGTACAGGAGATACGCAGTATTTT. Residues: CASGAGTGTGDTQYF.

On this clone itself: The same CDR3 also results from other DNA sequences found in this sample. The J gene is TRBJ1-5, the V gene TRBV27; D remains unclear. V lost 3 bases and J 2 bases, leaving 5 bases between the germline ends. This CDR3 comprises 13 residues. CDR1 is MNHEY, CDR2 SMNVEV, per germline (reference sequence). The CDR3 coding sequence is TGTGCCAGCAGTTTCTCCGGCAATCAGCCCCAGCATTTT. Its protein product is CASSFSGNQPQHF.

This rearrangement joins TRBV20-1 to TRBJ2-7, with no clear D. The V gene's germline CDR1 is DFQATT and CDR2 SNEGSKA (reference sequence). The CDR3 covers 11 residues. V was clipped by 4 bases and J by 5 bases, with 9 bases between them. The CDR3 is CSATSGHEQYF. The CDR3 DNA reads TGCAGTGCTACGTCTGGCCACGAGCAGTACTTC.

The rearrangement joins TRBV28 to TRBJ1-2; TRBD1 matches at 9 bases. The V and J ends lost 3 bases and 5 bases, in that order; junction bases with no gene match: 4. CDR3 length: 14 amino acids. Germline CDR1 reads MDHEN; CDR2 reads SYDVKM. CDR3 amino acids: CASSFGDRVYGYTF. The CDR3 DNA follows: TGTGCCAGCAGTTTTGGGGACAGGGTATATGGCTACACCTTC.

This clone was recorded a few times. The V and J genes are TRBV23-1 and TRBJ2-7; 14 nucleotides agree with TRBD2. TRBV23-1 is classed as an ORF, of uncertain function. The CDR3 runs to 18 residues. With 2 bases clipped from V and 0 bases from J, the junction kept 6 bases outside the gene matches. CDR3 sequence reads: CASSQPPGLAGVSYEQYF. The CDR3 DNA follows: TGCGCCAGCAGTCAACCCCCGGGACTAGCGGGGGTCTCCTACGAGCAGTACTTC.

This chain connects TRBV28 to TRBJ1-6; 7 nucleotides align to TRBD1. Germline assignment: CDR1 MDHEN and CDR2 SYDVKM. V was pared by 6 bases and J by 6 bases, with 5 bases of the junction left unmatched. The CDR3 contains 14 residues. The chain's CDR3 is CASRSQGGNSPLHF. CDR3 DNA sequence: TGTGCCAGCAGGTCTCAGGGGGGTAATTCACCCCTCCACTTT.

V gene TRBV6-5 combines with J gene TRBJ1-2; unclear D gene. Germline V gene data show CDR1 as MNHEY and CDR2 as SVGAGI. V was trimmed by 6 bases and J by 0 bases, leaving 14 bases between them. This CDR3 region has 15 residues. The CDR3 region is CASSRDGPANYGYTF. In DNA, the CDR3 is TGTGCCAGCAGCCGGGATGGGCCCGCTAACTATGGCTACACCTTC.

The chain employs TRBV11-3 and TRBJ2-3; 7 nucleotides agree with TRBD1. Germline CDR1 SGHNT, CDR2 YENEEA. The V gene end was trimmed by 5 bases and the J gene end by 2 bases; junction bases not matched to a gene: 4. The CDR3 loop spans 14 amino acids. CDR3: CASSRDSVTDTQYF. CDR3 sequence (DNA): TGTGCCAGCAGCCGGGACAGCGTCACAGATACGCAGTATTTT.

The rearrangement uses TRBV11-3 and TRBJ2-2, with D hard to call. Germline CDR1 and CDR2: SGHNT and YENEEA. CDR3 size: 14 residues. V was pared by 4 bases and J by 0 bases, with 6 bases between. The CDR3 region has the DNA TGTGCCAGCAGCTCCCCCGCGAACACCGGGGAGCTGTTTTTT. Encoded protein: CASSSPANTGELFF. The entire variable domain, with the rest obtained from reference TRBV11-3 and TRBJ2-2, is as follows: EAGVVQSPRYKIIEKKQPVAFWCNPISGHNTLYWYLQNLGQGPELLIRYENEEAVDDSQLPKDRFSAERLKGVDSTLKIQPAELGDSAVYLCASSSPANTGELFFGEGSRLTVL.

The V call is TRBV10-3, the J call TRBJ2-5; 9 bases agree with TRBD1. The CDR3 has 16 residues. Germline V gene lookup returns CDR1 ENHRY and CDR2 SYGVKD. Trimming at V came to 5 bases and at J to 1 base, leaving 8 bases not matched to a gene. The CDR3 region is CAISLSSTGGQETQYF. The CDR3 nucleotides are TGTGCCATCAGTCTGAGCTCGACAGGGGGCCAAGAGACCCAGTACTTC.

The V gene is TRBV5-4, the J gene TRBJ2-7; tentatively, D is TRBD2 (6 bases). This CDR3 region has 14 residues. CDR1 and CDR2 from the germline V gene are SGHNT and YYREEE (reference sequence). V lost 1 base and J lost 2, with 10 bases in between. CDR3 sequence: CASSLRLGTYEQYF. The CDR3 DNA reads TGTGCCAGCAGCTTGAGACTAGGGACCTACGAGCAGTACTTC.

The CDR3, as DNA: TGTGCCAGCAGCCAAGAGACAGGACGGGGCTATGGCTACACCTTC. It yields the protein CASSQETGRGYGYTF. The V gene is TRBV3-1 (or the pseudogene TRBV3-2), the J gene TRBJ1-2; TRBD1 is a possible D gene (6 bases). Germline CDR1 is LGHDT and CDR2 is YNNKEL (reference sequence). V was pared by 0 bases and J by 4 bases, with 12 bases between. The CDR3 contains 15 residues.

V is TRBV7-9 and J is TRBJ2-3; TRBD1 matches at 9 bases. From germline, CDR1 is SEHNR and CDR2 FQNEAQ (reference sequence). J lost 4 bases, V lost 7 bases, and 12 bases had no gene match. The CDR3 sequence is 16 residues long. This chain's CDR3 is CASNFWTGEGSDTQYF. CDR3 coding DNA: TGTGCCAGCAACTTTTGGACAGGGGAAGGGTCAGATACGCAGTATTTT.

The chain carries TRBV7-2 and TRBJ2-6; 7 positions match TRBD2. The CDR3 is 17 amino acids. With 1 base clipped from V and 2 bases from J, the junction kept 5 bases outside the gene matches. Germline V CDR1 and CDR2: SGHTA, FQGNSA. In DNA, the CDR3 is TGTGCCAGCAGCTTAGGAGGGAGGGCCCCTGGGGCCAACGTCCTGACTTTC. Translated: CASSLGGRAPGANVLTF. The full variable domain, with the rest looked up from reference TRBV7-2 and TRBJ2-6, is GAGVSQSPSNKVTEKGKDVELRCDPISGHTALYWYRQSLGQGLEFLIYFQGNSAPDKSGLPSDRFSAERTGGSVSTLTIQRTQQEDSAVYLCASSLGGRAPGANVLTFGAGSRLTVL.

The chain recombines TRBV11-2 with TRBJ1-3, with a possible D match to TRBD1 (6 bases). Looked up from germline, CDR1 is SGHAT and CDR2 is FQNNGV. This CDR3 contains 15 residues. Deletions cut 5 bases from V and 2 bases from J, with 13 bases between. In nucleotides, the CDR3 is TGTGCCAGCAGCCCCCAGGGGTTGGCTGGAAACACCATATATTTT. This encodes CASSPQGLAGNTIYF.

The chain links TRBV28 to TRBJ1-6; D uncertain. The CDR3 runs to 12 residues. V dropped 5 bases and J dropped 13 bases, with 12 bases sitting between them. From germline, CDR1 is MDHEN and CDR2 SYDVKM. The CDR3 DNA reads TGTGCCAGCAGTCCCCCGGGTCTGCCCCTCCACTTT. Translating it yields CASSPPGLPLHF.

V gene TRBV19 combines with J gene TRBJ1-1; the D is unclear. The V and J ends lost 4 bases and 1 base respectively, with 13 bases between them. The CDR3 has 15 amino acids. Germline V lookup: CDR1 LNHDA, CDR2 SQIVND (reference sequence). The CDR3 nucleotides read TGTGCCAGTAGTACACGAGAGATGAGGAACACTGAAGCTTTCTTT. Its translation: CASSTREMRNTEAFF.

This sequence joins TRBV19 and TRBJ1-6; no firm D call. Trimming cost V 5 bases and J 8 bases, with 7 bases left between them. CDR1 LNHDA and CDR2 SQIVND come from the germline V gene (reference sequence). The CDR3 covers 12 residues. The CDR3 DNA follows: TGTGCCAGTAGTGTGTCTGATTCACCCCTCCACTTT. Translating it yields CASSVSDSPLHF.